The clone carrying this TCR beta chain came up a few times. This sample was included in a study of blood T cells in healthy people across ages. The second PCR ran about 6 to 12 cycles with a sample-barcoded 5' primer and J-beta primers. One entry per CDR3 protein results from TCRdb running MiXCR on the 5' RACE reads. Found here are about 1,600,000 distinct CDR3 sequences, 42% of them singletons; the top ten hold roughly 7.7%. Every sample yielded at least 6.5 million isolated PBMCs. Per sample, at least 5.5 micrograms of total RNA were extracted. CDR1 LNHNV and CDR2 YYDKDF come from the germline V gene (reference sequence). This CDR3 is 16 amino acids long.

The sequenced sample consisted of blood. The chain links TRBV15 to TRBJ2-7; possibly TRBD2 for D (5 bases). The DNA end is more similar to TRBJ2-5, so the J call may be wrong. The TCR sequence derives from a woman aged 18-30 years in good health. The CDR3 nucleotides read TGTGCCACCAGCAGAGATTCACGGACGCCGGGGGAGACCCAGTACTTC. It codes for CATSRDSRTPGETQYF.